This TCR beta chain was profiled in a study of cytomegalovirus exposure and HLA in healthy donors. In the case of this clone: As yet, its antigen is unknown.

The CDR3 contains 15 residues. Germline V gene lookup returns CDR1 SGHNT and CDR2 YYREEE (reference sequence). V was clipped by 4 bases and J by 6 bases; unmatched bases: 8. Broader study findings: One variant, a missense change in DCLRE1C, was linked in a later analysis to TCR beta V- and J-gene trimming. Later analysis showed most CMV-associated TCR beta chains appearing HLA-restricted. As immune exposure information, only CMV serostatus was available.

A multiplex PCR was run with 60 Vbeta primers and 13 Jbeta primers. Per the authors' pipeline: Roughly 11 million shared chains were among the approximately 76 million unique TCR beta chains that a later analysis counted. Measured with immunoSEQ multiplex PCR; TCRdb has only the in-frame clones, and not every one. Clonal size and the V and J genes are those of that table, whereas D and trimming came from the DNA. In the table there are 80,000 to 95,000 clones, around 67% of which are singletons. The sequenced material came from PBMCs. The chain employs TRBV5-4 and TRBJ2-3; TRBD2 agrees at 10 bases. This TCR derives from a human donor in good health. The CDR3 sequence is CASSTRTSGGDTQYF. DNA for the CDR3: TGTGCCAGCAGCACCCGGACTAGCGGTGGGGATACGCAGTATTTT.